Below, one T cell receptor beta chain is given with its context. The antigen is undetermined. This CDR3 is 16 amino acids long. J lost 2 bases, V lost 4 bases, and 12 bases had no gene match. Germline CDR1 reads SGHRS; CDR2 reads YFSETQ. The data were taken from a study of T cell responses to AZD1222 COVID-19 vaccine. Overall study results and limits: Spike-wide coverage was observed for vaccine-associated CD4 TCRs, with dominant responses at 160-218 and 743-854.

Here immunoSEQ multiplex PCR was the method, and the copy in TCRdb shows in-frame clones only, minus some. The sample records some 130,000 clones, 80% to 90% being singletons. This chain links TRBV5-1 with TRBJ2-7; 7 bases are a match to TRBD1. The clonotype originates from an adult in good health. Sequenced here: peripheral blood, sampled on day 0 of AZD1222 vaccination. The DNA for the CDR3 is TGCGCCAGCAGCCCGACCCCGGGACAGCTTACCTACGAGCAGTACTTC. This translates into CASSPTPGQLTYEQYF.